A selection of T cell receptor beta chains follows, all from one sample in a study of T cells in Graves' hyperthyroidism and ophthalmopathy. A single record per CDR3 protein comes from TCRdb applying MiXCR to the multiplex PCR reads. The sample comprises some 490,000 distinct CDR3 sequences, roughly a sixth of which are singletons, and 29% rests with the top ten. The sequencing input was blood. The receptors derive from a woman aged 25-40 years with Graves' ophthalmopathy. CDR3s include the opening cysteine and the closing phenylalanine or tryptophan. D genes are given only for firm matches. Clone size is not always given. Where it is, it says once, few, many or a class for expanded clones.

TRBD2 | TRBJ2-3 | few | TRBV24-1 | TGTGCCACCAGTGATCTGACTAGCGGGAGAGGGGATACGCAGTATTTT | CATSDLTSGRGDTQYF
TRBD1 | TRBJ2-4 | many | TRBV28 | TGTGCCAGCACCAGGACAGGGGGGGCCAAAAACATTCAGTACTTC | CASTRTGGAKNIQYF
. | TRBJ2-7 | . | TRBV9 | TGTGCCAGCAGCCCCACCGGGACATTACCCTACGAGCAGTACTTC | CASSPTGTLPYEQYF
. | TRBJ2-7 | many | TRBV28 | TGTGCCAGCAAAAAGGGGGGGGACTACGAGCAGTACTTC | CASKKGGDYEQYF
TRBD1 | TRBJ1-2 | . | TRBV11-2 | TGTGCCAGCAGCTTAGATCAGGGGGCGCATTGGAGTGGCTACACCTTC | CASSLDQGAHWSGYTF
TRBD2 | TRBJ2-7 | few | TRBV9 | TGTGCCAGCAGCGTAGGCGGGAGGGCCAGCGAGCAGTACTTC | CASSVGGRASEQYF
. | TRBJ2-3 | many | TRBV9 | TGTGCCAGCAGCGTAAACCCCAGGGCTAGCACAGATACGCAGTATTTT | CASSVNPRASTDTQYF
. | TRBJ2-3 | few | TRBV9 | TGTGCCAGCAGCGTGCGACTAGAAACAGATACGCAGTATTTT | CASSVRLETDTQYF
TRBD2 | TRBJ2-3 | many | TRBV28 | TGTGCCAGCAGTTTAGTTGCGGGAGAGGGCACAGATACGCAGTATTTT | CASSLVAGEGTDTQYF
TRBD1 | TRBJ2-1 | . | TRBV7-2 | TGTGCCAGCAGCTTGACCGACAGGGATGAGCGGTTCTTC | CASSLTDRDERFF
. | TRBJ2-7 | . | TRBV19 | TGTGCCAGTAGTATTTACTGGCGGGAAGAGTCCTACGAGCAGTACTTC | CASSIYWREESYEQYF
TRBD1 | TRBJ1-5 | few | TRBV27 | TGTGCCAGCAGTCTGACAGGGCAAGGTCAGCCCCAGCATTTT | CASSLTGQGQPQHF
TRBD1 | TRBJ1-1 | few | TRBV9 | TGTGCCAGCAGCACAGACAGGGGGAGGGCGCCGGCCACTGAAGCTTTCTTT | CASSTDRGRAPATEAFF
. | TRBJ2-5 | many | TRBV30 | TGTGCCTGGAGTGTGAGGGTCGACGAGACCCAGTACTTC | CAWSVRVDETQYF
TRBD2 | TRBJ2-5 | . | TRBV19 | TGTGCCAGTAGCCCTTGGACTAGCTTTTTAGAAGAGACCCAGTACTTC | CASSPWTSFLEETQYF
. | TRBJ1-1 | few | TRBV19 | TGTGCCAGTAGTATGCCGGGACAAGGTGATGAAGCTTTCTTT | CASSMPGQGDEAFF
TRBD1 | TRBJ2-5 | many | TRBV12-3/TRBV12-4 | TGTGCCAGCAGACATCGGACAGGGGGAGAAAGAGGAGAGACCCAGTACTTC | CASRHRTGGERGETQYF
TRBD1 | TRBJ2-4 | many | TRBV20-1 | TGCAGTGCTAGCCCCACAGGGGATGTAGCCAAAAACATTCAGTACTTC | CSASPTGDVAKNIQYF
. | TRBJ1-4 | few | TRBV6-1 | TGTGCCAGCAGTGAAGGGTCAGGGACACACGGAAAACTGTTTTTT | CASSEGSGTHGKLFF
TRBD2 | TRBJ2-3 | many | TRBV4-2 | TGTGCCAGCAGCCAAGATGAGCTAGCGGGAGTCGGGGATACGCAGTATTTT | CASSQDELAGVGDTQYF
. | TRBJ1-1 | . | TRBV4-2 | TGTGCCAGCAGCCAAGGTGGGGTTCGGACAGAAGCTTTCTTT | CASSQGGVRTEAFF
. | TRBJ1-1 | . | TRBV9 | TGTGCCAGCAGCTTTAAATCGGACACTGAAGCTTTCTTT | CASSFKSDTEAFF
. | TRBJ2-5 | many | TRBV30 | TGTGCCTGGAATCAGAGGTCCAGGGGTGAGACCCAGTACTTC | CAWNQRSRGETQYF
. | TRBJ1-1 | many | TRBV7-9 | TGTGCCAGCAGCTTAGTACTCCGGGAAACGGTTGAAGCTTTCTTT | CASSLVLRETVEAFF
. | TRBJ1-2 | many | TRBV30 | TGTGCCTGGGGCACGGGGCCTGGCTACACCTTC | CAWGTGPGYTF
. | TRBJ2-2 | few | TRBV7-2 | TGTGCCAGCAGCTTAGAATTTATCGGGGAGCTGTTTTTT | CASSLEFIGELFF
TRBD1 | TRBJ1-5 | . | TRBV24-1 | TGTGCCGTCGCTGGACAGGTAAATCAGCCCCAGCATTTT | CAVAGQVNQPQHF
TRBD2 | TRBJ2-2 | . | TRBV4-3 | TGCGCCAGCAGCCGAGGGGTGGGACAGGGCCTCACTAGCGGGAGGATGGAGCTGTTTTTT | CASSRGVGQGLTSGRMELFF
TRBD2 | TRBJ2-7 | few | TRBV19 | TGTGCCAGTAGTAAAGGGACTAGCGGCATCTACGAGCAGTACTTC | CASSKGTSGIYEQYF
TRBD1 | TRBJ2-7 | . | TRBV30 | TGTGCCTGGTCCGCCGGGGGACAGGGGACCTACGAGCAGTACTTC | CAWSAGGQGTYEQYF
TRBD1 | TRBJ2-7 | . | TRBV5-5 | TGTGCCAGCAGCGTACCTCCAGGGGGCGAGCAGTACTTC | CASSVPPGGEQYF